Listed below are T cell receptor beta chains from one sample, sequenced in a study of monozygotic twins with inflammatory bowel disease. TCRdb reanalyzed the 5' RACE reads and collapses them to one entry per CDR3 protein, without DNA. Its clone listing holds a few hundred thousand distinct CDR3 sequences. Sequencing was carried out using blood. These receptors were collected from a human donor with ulcerative colitis or Crohn's disease, or a healthy co-twin of an affected twin (not recorded which). Both conserved end residues are part of each CDR3. The order of the fields is V gene, J gene, CDR3 protein.

TRBV19	TRBJ1-5	CASSMDGFSNQPQHF
TRBV24-1	TRBJ2-1	CATSDPRLGTAFNEQFF
TRBV14	TRBJ2-2	CASSQMQYTGELFF
TRBV7-9	TRBJ1-1	CASSSMTGAVTEAFF
TRBV24-1	TRBJ1-2	CATSDSPTGTSGYTF
TRBV12-3/TRBV12-4	TRBJ2-4	CASSLARGTGEGDIQYF
TRBV5-8	TRBJ1-1	CASSRGLRNTEAFF
TRBV6-5	TRBJ2-7	CASSFGPGGNYEQYF
TRBV3-1	TRBJ2-5	CASSQEVREETQYF
TRBV7-9	TRBJ1-1	CASTPSGFGNTEAFF
TRBV7-2	TRBJ2-5	CASSSRDRGLGETQYF